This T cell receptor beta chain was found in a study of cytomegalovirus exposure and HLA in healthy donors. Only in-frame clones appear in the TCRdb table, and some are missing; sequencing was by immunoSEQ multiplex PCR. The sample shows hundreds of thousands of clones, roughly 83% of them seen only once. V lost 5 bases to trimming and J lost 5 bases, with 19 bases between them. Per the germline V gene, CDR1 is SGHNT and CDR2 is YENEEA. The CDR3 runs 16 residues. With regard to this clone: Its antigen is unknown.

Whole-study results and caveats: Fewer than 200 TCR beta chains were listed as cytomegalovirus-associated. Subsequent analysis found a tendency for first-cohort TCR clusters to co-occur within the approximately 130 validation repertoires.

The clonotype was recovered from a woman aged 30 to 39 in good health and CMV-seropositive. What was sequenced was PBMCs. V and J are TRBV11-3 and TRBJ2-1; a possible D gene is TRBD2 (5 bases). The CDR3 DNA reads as TGTGCCAGCAGCCCAGCCGGCAACCAAGCGGACAATGAGCAGTTCTTC. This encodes CASSPAGNQADNEQFF.